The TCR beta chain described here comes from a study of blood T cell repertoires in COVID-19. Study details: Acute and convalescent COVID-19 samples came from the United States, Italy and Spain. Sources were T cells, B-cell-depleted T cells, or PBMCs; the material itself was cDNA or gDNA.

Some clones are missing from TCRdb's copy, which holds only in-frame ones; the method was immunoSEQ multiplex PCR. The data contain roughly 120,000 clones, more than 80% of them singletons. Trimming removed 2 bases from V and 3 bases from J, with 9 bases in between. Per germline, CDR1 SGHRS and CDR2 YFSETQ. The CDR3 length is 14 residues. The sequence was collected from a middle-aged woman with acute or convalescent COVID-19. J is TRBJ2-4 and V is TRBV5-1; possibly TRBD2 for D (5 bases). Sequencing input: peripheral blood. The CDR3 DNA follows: TGCGCCAGCAGCTTCTCGGGGAACAAAAACATTCAGTACTTC. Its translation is CASSFSGNKNIQYF.